A selection of T cell receptor beta chains follows, all from one sample in a study of regulatory T cells in long-lasting Graves disease. TCRdb recomputed calls from the multiplex PCR reads with MiXCR, one row per CDR3 protein. The table has around 480,000 distinct CDR3 sequences, roughly a sixth seen once. These data were also reused for a study on T cells in Graves' hyperthyroidism and ophthalmopathy.

This material consisted of peripheral blood mononuclear cells (PBMCs), taken at new diagnosis, from a patient treated with antithyroid drugs. All receptors come from a middle-aged woman with Graves disease. Each CDR3 is given with its conserved first and last residue.

v_call cdr3_aa
TRBV4-2 CASNQGGAPAEAFF
TRBV20-1 CSAKWSGELFF
TRBV12-3/TRBV12-4 CASSLSGLLTGELFF
TRBV7-2 CASSLVGQGAGNTIYF
TRBV3-1 CASSLRQGLLTDTQYF
TRBV11-2 CASSPLAGGLDEQYF
TRBV7-2 CASSLRLVFSDTQYF
TRBV15 CATSGWGSQGTGELFF
TRBV4-1 CASSQEARSTTRNYGYTF
TRBV6-1 CASLTPQGREQYF
TRBV4-2 CASSQEEGAYGYTF
TRBV7-9 CASSSPLLDNEQFF
TRBV6-2/TRBV6-3 CASSRTEADTIYF
TRBV6-2/TRBV6-3 CASSPTSGDARQFF
TRBV11-2 CASSLEPGGKTQYF
TRBV12-3/TRBV12-4 CASSGQGSYNEQFF
TRBV5-1 CASSLVGIAYEQYF
TRBV12-3/TRBV12-4 CASSPRLMNTEAFF
TRBV19 CASNEAGGPYEQYF
TRBV6-1 CASTSPRTASYYGYTF
TRBV29-1 CSVVAGTGETQYF
TRBV2 CASNIDVDTEAFF
TRBV7-8 CASSRDGLMEKLFF
TRBV7-9 CASSNPSSGNTIYF
TRBV5-1 CASSLRVANTGELFF
TRBV12-3/TRBV12-4 CASSSTGGLYGYTF
TRBV19 CASSITGVGNTEAFF
TRBV6-1 CASSKRTSGGGSYNEQFF
TRBV12-5 CASGFVFMGNTGELFF
TRBV13 CASSLGWQSINEKLFF
TRBV5-1 CASRSGTLAYDGGAQYF
TRBV6-4 CASSYVLGLADRTDTQYF
TRBV4-1 CASRDGTGPGNTIYF
TRBV5-1 CASSLALGRETQYF
TRBV12-5 CASVPAGGPENIQYF
TRBV18 CASSPGRIDIQYF
TRBV19 CASSLTSGVGEQYF
TRBV29-1 CSVGEWAGLNTEAFF
TRBV28 CASSTGTGGTGEQYF
TRBV7-6 CASSLTPPRGGADEQFF
TRBV4-1 CASSQENPGANDGYTF
TRBV9 CASNSGGRDTQYF
TRBV3-1 CASSQVSGANQPQHF
TRBV11-1 CASSLAAHNEQFF
TRBV7-9 CASSLQATQETQYF
TRBV18 CASSPRQGANTQYF